This TCR beta chain was sequenced during a study of OX40 agonist ivuxolimab in advanced cancers. Trimming stripped 5 bases from V and 3 bases from J, with 16 bases between. This CDR3 contains 16 residues. Germline CDR1 MGHDK, CDR2 SYGVNS. Method: immunoSEQ multiplex PCR; TCRdb's copy keeps in-frame clones and lacks some. The profile shows more than 60,000 clones, 87% of them singletons. The V gene is TRBV25-1, the J gene TRBJ2-2; D remains ambiguous. The sequencing used CD4+ or CD8+ T cells sorted from blood, collected in a trial of the OX40 agonist ivuxolimab. The sequence came from an adult with an advanced solid tumor such as melanoma, head and neck, liver or kidney cancer. The CDR3 DNA follows: TGTGCCAGCAGTTCCCCGGTCCTAGGCTACACCGGGGAGCTGTTTTTT. Amino acid sequence: CASSSPVLGYTGELFF.